The rows below give T cell receptor beta chains drawn from one sample of a study of metastatic and nonmetastatic thyroid tumors. TCRdb used MiXCR to call clones anew from the PCR reads. The data contain just under 5,500 clones, 25% to 35% of them singletons. Sequencing was done on a sample of adjacent normal tissue. The receptors were sampled from a female donor with papillary thyroid cancer or a benign thyroid nodule (not recorded which). Some clones in this sample may be carry-over from other donors' samples. The CDR3 runs from the conserved cysteine through the conserved F or W. D genes are given only for firm matches.

j_call v_call d_call cdr3_aa
TRBJ2-1 TRBV12-3/TRBV12-4 TRBD2 CASSLAGGPSFSYNEQFF
TRBJ2-1 TRBV20-1 TRBD2 CSAPGLAGEQFF
TRBJ2-1 TRBV5-6 TRBD2 CASTGLGRGGYYNEQFF
TRBJ1-2 TRBV5-1 - CASSLAGQRVGYYGYTF
TRBJ2-1 TRBV27 TRBD1 CASSSMTGAVSYNEQFF
TRBJ2-6 TRBV6-5 - CASSLASGANVLTF
TRBJ2-3 TRBV6-1 - CASRSDRRSTDTQYF
TRBJ1-5 TRBV19 - CASSIKRIYSNQPQHF
TRBJ2-1 TRBV6-2/TRBV6-3 - CASKDYYNEQFF
TRBJ2-7 TRBV2 - CASSRNYEQYF
TRBJ2-2 TRBV15 TRBD2 CATSTSGRVGGELFF
TRBJ2-3 TRBV14 - CASSQVDLGDTQYF
TRBJ2-1 TRBV14 - CASSPTSRDEQFF
TRBJ2-7 TRBV3-1 TRBD1 CASIPGTVYEQHF
TRBJ2-7 TRBV5-1 - CASSSGGGWAYYEQYF
TRBJ2-7 TRBV5-1 TRBD2 CASISCGGGAYYEQYF
TRBJ1-5 TRBV19 TRBD1 CASSWTGQGQPQHF
TRBJ2-7 TRBV20-1 TRBD1 CSAIKTGASYEQYF
TRBJ2-7 TRBV5-1 TRBD2 CASSSCGGGAYYEQYF
TRBJ1-2 TRBV6-1 TRBD1 CASPTGTGDGGYTF
TRBJ1-1 TRBV4-1 - CASSLSPGTEAFF
TRBJ1-1 TRBV6-5 - CASSYSRQTNTEAFF
TRBJ1-1 TRBV7-9 - CASSLDRVRGRGAFF
TRBJ2-3 TRBV5-1 - CASSLGGSAQYF
TRBJ1-5 TRBV5-5 TRBD1 CASSEDRQGPNQPQHF
TRBJ1-2 TRBV20-1 - CSAEVGDDNYGYTF
TRBJ1-2 TRBV24-1 - CATSDNFYGYTF
TRBJ1-3 TRBV20-1 - CSARDNSGNTIYF
TRBJ2-2 TRBV24-1 TRBD1 CATSDPRQGNTGELFF
TRBJ2-7 TRBV5-1 TRBD1 CASALVGQRREQYF
TRBJ2-7 TRBV6-1 - CASSEVWGYEQYF
TRBJ1-2 TRBV20-1 - CSAGGASYGYTF
TRBJ1-1 TRBV2 - CASIEVTEAFF
TRBJ2-7 TRBV6-1 TRBD2 CASSESTTSGMLSYEQYF
TRBJ2-7 TRBV6-1 TRBD2 CASSEGTSGAYEQYF
TRBJ2-7 TRBV7-8 - CASSLSPGAGYEQYF
TRBJ1-6 TRBV6-1 - CASSARGGQILLNSPLHF
TRBJ2-3 TRBV6-6 - CVSSYSVQITDTRYF
TRBJ1-2 TRBV7-2 - CASSLDNYGYTF
TRBJ2-7 TRBV27 - CASSYRGSHSGYEQYF
TRBJ2-1 TRBV20-1 TRBD2 CSARIAGVKYNEQFF
TRBJ1-1 TRBV4-1 TRBD1 CSSSHPLTGGAGSTEAFF
TRBJ1-2 TRBV27 TRBD1 CASSGGQGSKLF
TRBJ2-7 TRBV6-2/TRBV6-3 - CASSYAQDYEQYF
TRBJ2-7 TRBV27 TRBD2 CASSRAPGGAGAPYEQYF
TRBJ2-1 TRBV30 - CAWKSTSSYNEQFF
TRBJ2-1 TRBV12-3/TRBV12-4 - CASSGLGGKQFF